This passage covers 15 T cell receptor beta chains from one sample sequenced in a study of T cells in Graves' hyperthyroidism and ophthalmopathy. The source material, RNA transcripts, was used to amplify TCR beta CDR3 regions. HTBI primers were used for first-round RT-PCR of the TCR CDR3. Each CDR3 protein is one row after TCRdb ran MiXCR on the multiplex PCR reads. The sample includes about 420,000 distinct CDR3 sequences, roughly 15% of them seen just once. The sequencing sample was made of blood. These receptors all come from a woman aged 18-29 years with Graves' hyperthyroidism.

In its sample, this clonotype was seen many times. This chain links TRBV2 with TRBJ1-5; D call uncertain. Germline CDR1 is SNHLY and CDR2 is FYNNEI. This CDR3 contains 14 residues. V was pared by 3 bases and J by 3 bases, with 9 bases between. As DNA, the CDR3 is TGTGCCAGCAGTGATGTGGGGTTCAATCAGCCCCAGCATTTT. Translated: CASSDVGFNQPQHF. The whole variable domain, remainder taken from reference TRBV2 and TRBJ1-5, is EPEVTQTPSHQVTQMGQEVILRCVPISNHLYFYWYRQILGQKVEFLVSFYNNEISEKSEIFDDQFSVERPDGSNFTLKIRSTKLEDSAMYFCASSDVGFNQPQHFGDGTRLSIL.

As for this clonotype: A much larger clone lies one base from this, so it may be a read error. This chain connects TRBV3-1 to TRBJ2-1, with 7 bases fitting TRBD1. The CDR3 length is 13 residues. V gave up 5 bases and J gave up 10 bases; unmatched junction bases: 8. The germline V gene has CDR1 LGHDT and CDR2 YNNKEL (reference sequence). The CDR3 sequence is CASSASTGNEQFF. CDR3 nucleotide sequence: TGTGCCAGCAGCGCCTCGACAGGGAACGAGCAGTTCTTC.

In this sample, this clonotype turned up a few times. This CDR3 is CASSQVRYNTEAFF. In nucleotides, the CDR3 is TGTGCCAGCAGCCAAGTTCGGTATAACACTGAAGCTTTCTTT. The chain carries TRBV3-1 and TRBJ1-1, with no clear D. Germline CDR1 is LGHDT and CDR2 is YNNKEL (reference sequence). V was clipped by 1 base and J by 2 bases, with 8 bases between them. This CDR3 is 14 amino acids long.

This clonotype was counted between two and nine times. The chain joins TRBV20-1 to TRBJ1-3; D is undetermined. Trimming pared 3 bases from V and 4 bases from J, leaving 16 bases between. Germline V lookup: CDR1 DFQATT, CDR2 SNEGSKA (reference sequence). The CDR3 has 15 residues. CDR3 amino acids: CSASGPLKGGNTIYF. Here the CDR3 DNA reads TGCAGTGCTAGTGGGCCCTTAAAAGGAGGAAACACCATATATTTT.

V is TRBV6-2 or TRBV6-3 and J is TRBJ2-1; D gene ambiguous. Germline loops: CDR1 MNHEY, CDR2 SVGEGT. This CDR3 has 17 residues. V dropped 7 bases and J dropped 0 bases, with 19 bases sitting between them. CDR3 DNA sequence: TGTGCCAGCAAAACACCACGACTGGCGAGCTCCTACAATGAGCAGTTCTTC. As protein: CASKTPRLASSYNEQFF.

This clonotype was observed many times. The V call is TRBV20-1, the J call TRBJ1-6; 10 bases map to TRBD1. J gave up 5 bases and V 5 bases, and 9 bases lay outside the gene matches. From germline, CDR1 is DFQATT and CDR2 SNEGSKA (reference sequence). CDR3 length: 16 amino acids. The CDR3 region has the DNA TGCAGTGCTGGGGATCCCGGGACAGGGGATAATTCACCCCTCCACTTT. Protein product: CSAGDPGTGDNSPLHF.

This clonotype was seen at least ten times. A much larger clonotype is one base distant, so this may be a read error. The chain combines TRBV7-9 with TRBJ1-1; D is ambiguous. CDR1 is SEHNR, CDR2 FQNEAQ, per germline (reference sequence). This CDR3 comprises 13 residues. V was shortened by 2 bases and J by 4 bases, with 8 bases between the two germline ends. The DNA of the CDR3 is TGTGCCAGCAGCTTAAAGGGAGGCACTGAAGCTTTCTTT. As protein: CASSLKGGTEAFF.

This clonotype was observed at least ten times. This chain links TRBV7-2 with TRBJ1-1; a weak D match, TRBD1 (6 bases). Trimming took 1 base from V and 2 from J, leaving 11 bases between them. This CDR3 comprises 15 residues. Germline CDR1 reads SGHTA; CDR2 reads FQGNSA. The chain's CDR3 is CASSLGVGGNTEAFF. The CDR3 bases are TGTGCCAGCAGCTTAGGAGTAGGGGGAAACACTGAAGCTTTCTTT.

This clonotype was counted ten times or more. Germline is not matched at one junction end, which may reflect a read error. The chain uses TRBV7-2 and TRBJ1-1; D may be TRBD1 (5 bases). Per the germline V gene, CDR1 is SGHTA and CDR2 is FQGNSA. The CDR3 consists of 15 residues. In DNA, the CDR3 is TGTGCCAGCAGATTAGGGGCGTTCATGAACACTGAAGCTTTCTTT. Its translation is CASRLGAFMNTEAFF. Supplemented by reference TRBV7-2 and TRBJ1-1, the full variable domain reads GAGVSQSPSNKVTEKGKDVELRCDPISGHTALYWYRQSLGQGLEFLIYFQGNSAPDKSGLPSDRFSAERTGGSVSTLTIQRTQQEDSAVYLCASRLGAFMNTEAFFGQGTRLTVV.

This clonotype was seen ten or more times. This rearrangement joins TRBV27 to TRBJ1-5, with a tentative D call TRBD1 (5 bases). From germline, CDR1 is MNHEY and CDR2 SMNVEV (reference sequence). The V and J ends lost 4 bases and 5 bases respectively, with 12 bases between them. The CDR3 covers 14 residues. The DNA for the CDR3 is TGTGCCAGCAGTTCCCCGGGGACTGATCAGCCCCAGCATTTT. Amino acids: CASSSPGTDQPQHF.

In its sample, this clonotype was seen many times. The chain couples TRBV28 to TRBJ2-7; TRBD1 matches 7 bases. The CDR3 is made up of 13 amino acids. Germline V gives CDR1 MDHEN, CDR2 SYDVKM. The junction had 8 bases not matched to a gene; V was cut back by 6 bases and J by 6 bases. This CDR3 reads CASSIKGTAEQYF. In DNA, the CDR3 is TGTGCCAGCAGCATAAAAGGGACAGCCGAGCAGTACTTC.

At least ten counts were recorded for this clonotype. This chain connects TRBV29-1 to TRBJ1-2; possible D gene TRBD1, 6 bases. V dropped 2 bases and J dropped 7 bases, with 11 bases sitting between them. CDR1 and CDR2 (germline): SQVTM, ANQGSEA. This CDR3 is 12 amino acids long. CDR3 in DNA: TGCAGCGTTGAAAAACAGGGCTCTGGCTACACCTTC. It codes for CSVEKQGSGYTF.

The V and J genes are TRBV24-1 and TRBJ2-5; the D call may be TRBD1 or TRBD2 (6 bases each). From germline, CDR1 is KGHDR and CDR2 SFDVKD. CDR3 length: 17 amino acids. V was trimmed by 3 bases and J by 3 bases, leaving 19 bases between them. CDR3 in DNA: TGTGCCACCAGTGATATCCACTTGACAGGACTAAAAGAGACCCAGTACTTC. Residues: CATSDIHLTGLKETQYF.

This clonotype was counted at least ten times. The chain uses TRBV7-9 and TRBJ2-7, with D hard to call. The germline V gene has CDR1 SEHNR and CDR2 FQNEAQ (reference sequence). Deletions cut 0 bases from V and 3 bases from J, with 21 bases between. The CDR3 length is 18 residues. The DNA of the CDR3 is TGTGCCAGCAGCTTAGCGGCCCGGAGCAGTTGGGCGAGCTACGAGCAGTACTTC. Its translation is CASSLAARSSWASYEQYF.

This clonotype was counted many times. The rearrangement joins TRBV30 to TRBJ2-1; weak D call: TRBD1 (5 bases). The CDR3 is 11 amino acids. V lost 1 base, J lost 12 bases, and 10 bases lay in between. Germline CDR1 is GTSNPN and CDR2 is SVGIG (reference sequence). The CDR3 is CAWSEPTGQFF. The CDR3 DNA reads TGTGCCTGGAGTGAACCCACAGGGCAGTTCTTC.